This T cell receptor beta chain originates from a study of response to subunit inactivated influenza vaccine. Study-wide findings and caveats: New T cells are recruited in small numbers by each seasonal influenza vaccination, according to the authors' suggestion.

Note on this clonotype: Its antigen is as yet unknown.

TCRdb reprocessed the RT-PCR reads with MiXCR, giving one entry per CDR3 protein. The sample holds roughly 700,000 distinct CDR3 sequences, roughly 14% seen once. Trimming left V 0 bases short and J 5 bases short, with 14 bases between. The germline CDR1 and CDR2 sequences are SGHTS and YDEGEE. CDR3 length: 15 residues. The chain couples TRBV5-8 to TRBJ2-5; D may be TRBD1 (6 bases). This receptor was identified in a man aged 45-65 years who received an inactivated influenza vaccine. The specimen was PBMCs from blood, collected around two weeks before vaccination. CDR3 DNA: TGTGCCAGCAGCTTGGAAGGGGGTGAGGACGAGACCCAGTACTTC. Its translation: CASSLEGGEDETQYF.